This TCR beta chain was recorded in a study of T cells in women clearing cervical HPV infection. About the research overall: Only a few women had HLA typing results available.

The study, taken as a whole, reports: TRBV6-7 relative abundance averaged roughly 0.1% in cases and under 0.2% in controls.

From germline, CDR1 is SGHTA and CDR2 FQGNSA. The CDR3 loop spans 15 amino acids. On this clone: Its target is not known. The CDR3 is cut off 3 residues early in the read; its end comes from the germline J gene.

The method was immunoSEQ multiplex PCR; TCRdb's version includes in-frame clones alone and lacks a portion of them. This table lists 30,000 to 35,000 clones. The rearrangement links TRBV7-2 to TRBJ1-2; possibly TRBD1 for D (6 bases). Sequencing was done on a sample of blood buffy coat. The origin of this receptor is a woman aged 18 to 75 with a cervical HPV16 infection that either progressed to CIN3+ or cleared (not recorded which). Partial CDR3 DNA: TGTGCCAGCACCCCAGGAGGCAGGGGCGCAGATACC. Protein: CASTPGGRGADT. The CDR3 as a whole reads CASTPGGRGADTYTF.